What follows describes a single T cell receptor (beta chain). The antigen it recognizes is unknown. The sample holds no much larger clone one base away, and base qualities are not on file. This sample stems from a study of sequential checkpoint blockade in melanoma (dated by TCRdb to the late 2010s). Describing the broader study: In a 1:1 randomization, patients received either first-line nivolumab then ipilimumab (arm A) or ipilimumab then nivolumab (arm B). Maintenance nivolumab was given following each of the two trial sequences. Overall study outcomes, separate from this receptor: The response-prediction model combining TCR metrics and mutation burden needs validation in larger, independent patient cohorts.

The treatment or condition label of this sample denotes: randomized to nivolumab then ipilimumab (arm A) or the reverse (arm B). Prior DNA-damaging chemotherapy had not been received by any trial patient. A FACS Aria II flow cytometer was used to sort live CD3+CD8+ cells that were negative for CD19 and CD56 from thawed PBMCs. Samples were obtained from patients with melanoma enrolled in CheckMate 064, a randomized, open-label phase II trial of sequential checkpoint blockade. Peripheral blood mononuclear cells were collected by leukapheresis, purified using Ficoll-Paque, and frozen in human serum containing about 9.8% DMSO. Right after sorting, the blood CD3+CD8+ cells were verified to be >95% pure, and DNA extraction followed. CDR1 and CDR2 are drawn from the germline V gene: MDHEN, SYDVKM. The V and J ends are trimmed by 5 bases and 3 bases, leaving 8 bases between them. Inclusive of the bounding cysteine and phenylalanine, the CDR3 is 12 residues long. Only the CDR3 portion is preserved as DNA: 36 bases, with reading frame beginning at the first base.

The immunoSEQ Assay was used to immunosequence TCRbeta CDR3 regions from genomic DNA. Genomic DNA was amplified by bias-controlled multiplex PCR before high-throughput sequencing. The authors' analysis ran thus. To quantify the absolute abundance of each unique TCRbeta CDR3 region, the sequences were collapsed and filtered. Clonality was defined as 1 minus Pielou's evenness and was calculated using productive rearrangements only. Clones with significantly greater frequencies in on-treatment versus baseline samples were identified using a previously published method. The table comes from immuneACCESS by way of TCRdb, which keeps in-frame sequences with V and J called. Part of the clones is missing from these tables; in studies checked, under half for an unresolved V gene and the rest for unknown reasons. V, J and clone size derive from that table, while D and trimming were established from the DNA sequence. The sample records thousands of clones, over 85% of which are singletons. Roughly 14% of the sample is in the top ten clones.

Material: CD8+ T cells sorted from blood (inferred from file names), obtained from a patient given nivolumab and ipilimumab in sequence. The sequence is built from TRBV28 and TRBJ2-7; 5 matching bases give a weak D call of TRBD2. The sequence derives from a human donor with melanoma. The CDR3 region: CASSRRGYEQYF. The sequenced DNA is TGTGCCAGCAGTAGACGGGGCTACGAGCAGTACTTC.